This T cell receptor beta chain was identified in a study of blood T cell repertoires in COVID-19. Study in general: The United States, Italy and Spain provided the acute and convalescent COVID-19 samples. PBMCs, B-cell-depleted T cells, or T cells were the source of the cDNA or gDNA that made up the material.

The CDR3 extends over 14 amino acids. Germline V gene data show CDR1 as LNHDA and CDR2 as SQIVND (reference sequence). J gave up 6 bases and V 3 bases, and 6 bases lay outside the gene matches. The count of this clone is one. Repertoires were generated with immunoSEQ multiplex PCR, while TCRdb's copy carries only in-frame clones and drops some. The data show under 300,000 clones, around 83% seen once. The source of this sequence is a woman aged 18-29 years with acute or convalescent COVID-19. Input material: peripheral blood. V is TRBV19 and J is TRBJ2-7; the match to TRBD2 covers 9 bases. The CDR3 loop reads CASSIRGRASEQYF. The CDR3 DNA reads TGTGCCAGTAGTATTCGCGGGAGGGCGAGCGAGCAGTACTTC.